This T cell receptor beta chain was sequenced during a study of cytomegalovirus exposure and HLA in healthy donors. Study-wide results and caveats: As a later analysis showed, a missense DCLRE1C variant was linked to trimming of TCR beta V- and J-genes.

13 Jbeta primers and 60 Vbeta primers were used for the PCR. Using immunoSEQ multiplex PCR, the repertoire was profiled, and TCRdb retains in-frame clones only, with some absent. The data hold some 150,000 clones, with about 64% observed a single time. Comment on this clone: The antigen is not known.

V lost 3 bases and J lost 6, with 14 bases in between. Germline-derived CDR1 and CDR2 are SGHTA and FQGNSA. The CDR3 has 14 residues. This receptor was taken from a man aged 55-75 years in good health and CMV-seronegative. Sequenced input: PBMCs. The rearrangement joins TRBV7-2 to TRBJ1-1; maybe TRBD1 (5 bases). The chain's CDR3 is CASSFSGRRAEAFF. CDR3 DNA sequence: TGTGCCAGCAGCTTCTCAGGGAGGCGTGCTGAAGCTTTCTTT.